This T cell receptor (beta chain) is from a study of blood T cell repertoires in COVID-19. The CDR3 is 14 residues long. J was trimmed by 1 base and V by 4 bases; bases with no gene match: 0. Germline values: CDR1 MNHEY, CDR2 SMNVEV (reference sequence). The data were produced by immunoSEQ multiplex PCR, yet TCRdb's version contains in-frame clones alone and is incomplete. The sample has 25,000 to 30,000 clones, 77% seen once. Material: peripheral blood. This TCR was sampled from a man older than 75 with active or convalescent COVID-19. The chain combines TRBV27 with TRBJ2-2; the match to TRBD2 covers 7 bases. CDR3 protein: CASSWGGNTGELFF. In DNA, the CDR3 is TGTGCCAGCAGTTGGGGGGGGAACACCGGGGAGCTGTTTTTT.